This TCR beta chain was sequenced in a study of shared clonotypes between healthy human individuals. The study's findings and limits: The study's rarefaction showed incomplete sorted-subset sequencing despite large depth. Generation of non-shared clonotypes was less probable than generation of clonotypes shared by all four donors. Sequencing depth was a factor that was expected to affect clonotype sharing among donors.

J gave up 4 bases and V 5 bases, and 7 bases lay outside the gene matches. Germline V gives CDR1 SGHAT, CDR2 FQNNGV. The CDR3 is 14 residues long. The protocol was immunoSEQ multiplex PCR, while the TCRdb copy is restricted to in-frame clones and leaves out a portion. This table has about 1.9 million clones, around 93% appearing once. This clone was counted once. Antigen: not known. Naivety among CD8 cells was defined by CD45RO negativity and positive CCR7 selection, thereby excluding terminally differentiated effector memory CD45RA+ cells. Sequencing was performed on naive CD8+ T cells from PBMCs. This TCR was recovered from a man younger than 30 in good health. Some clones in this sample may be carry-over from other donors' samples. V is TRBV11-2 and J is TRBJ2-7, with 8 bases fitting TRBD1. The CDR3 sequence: CASSPGGDFYEQYF. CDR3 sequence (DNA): TGTGCCAGCAGCCCAGGGGGCGACTTTTACGAGCAGTACTTC.